Listed below are T cell receptor beta chains from one sample, sequenced in a study of blood T cell repertoires in COVID-19. TCRdb's table, derived via immunoSEQ multiplex PCR, lists solely in-frame clones and lacks some. The sample lists approximately 60,000 clones, roughly 82% occurring once. Specimen: peripheral blood. Receptors were obtained from an older woman with acute or convalescent COVID-19. Both conserved end residues are part of each CDR3. The D gene is left open where the match is weak. The size of a clone is reported for some rows only, either as once, few or many, or as a class for expanded clones.

D gene | CDR3 length | clone size | J gene | V gene | CDR3 DNA | CDR3 protein
TRBD1 | 12 | - | TRBJ1-2 | TRBV19 | TGTGCCAGTACTACAGGGGAAAGCGGCTACACCTTC | CASTTGESGYTF
- | 18 | few | TRBJ1-6 | TRBV19 | TGTGCCAGTAGTTTGGAACGCCGGAGCAGCTCCTATAATTCACCCCTCCACTTT | CASSLERRSSSYNSPLHF
TRBD1 | 15 | - | TRBJ2-3 | TRBV11-2 | TGTGCCAGCAGCGCGATCGGACAGGTTGGAGATACGCAGTATTTT | CASSAIGQVGDTQYF
- | 16 | - | TRBJ2-2 | TRBV19 | TGTGCCAGTAGTCCCTCTATTGACAGGAGCACCGGGGAGCTGTTTTTT | CASSPSIDRSTGELFF
- | 16 | - | TRBJ2-3 | TRBV5-1 | TGCGCCAGCAGCATCCAGGGGGCGGGGGGCACAGATACGCAGTATTTT | CASSIQGAGGTDTQYF
- | 14 | - | TRBJ1-4 | TRBV30 | TGTGCCTGGAGTTCTGGACAGCTAAATGAAAAACTGTTTTTT | CAWSSGQLNEKLFF
TRBD1 | 14 | - | TRBJ1-2 | TRBV6-5 | TGTGCCAGCAGTTACACAGGGGGAGGAACTGGCTACACCTTC | CASSYTGGGTGYTF
- | 14 | few | TRBJ1-2 | TRBV2 | TGTGCCAGCAGTGAAAGGGCCGCGGGCTATGGCTACACCTTC | CASSERAAGYGYTF
TRBD1 | 11 | - | TRBJ1-2 | TRBV12-3/TRBV12-4 | TGTGCCAGCACCACAGGGGACGGCTACACCTTC | CASTTGDGYTF
TRBD1 | 14 | - | TRBJ1-4 | TRBV7-8 | TGTGCCAGCAGCGCCGGCAGGGGGTTAGAAAAACTGTTTTTT | CASSAGRGLEKLFF
- | 12 | - | TRBJ2-7 | TRBV7-8 | TGTGCCAGCAGCCTCCCAGGGTACGAGCAGTACTTC | CASSLPGYEQYF
- | 14 | - | TRBJ2-3 | TRBV7-9 | TGTGCCAGCAGCTTAGTAGCAAGCACAGATACGCAGTATTTT | CASSLVASTDTQYF
TRBD1 | 13 | - | TRBJ1-2 | TRBV12-3/TRBV12-4 | TGTGCCAGCAGCCCAGGGGGCGGCTATGGCTACACCTTC | CASSPGGGYGYTF
- | 14 | few | TRBJ2-7 | TRBV5-1 | TGCGCCAGCAGCTTAGACGGACAAACCTACGAGCAGTACTTC | CASSLDGQTYEQYF
- | 13 | once | TRBJ2-3 | TRBV5-8 | TGTGCCAGCAGCGACTACAGTTCAGATACGCAGTATTTT | CASSDYSSDTQYF
TRBD1 | 14 | - | TRBJ1-1 | TRBV5-1 | TGCGCCAGCAGCGGGACAGGGGTGGGAACTGAAGCTTTCTTT | CASSGTGVGTEAFF
TRBD1 | 18 | once | TRBJ1-5 | TRBV19 | TGTGCCAGTAGTATTTGGGACAGGGGACCTTATAGCAATCAGCCCCAGCATTTT | CASSIWDRGPYSNQPQHF